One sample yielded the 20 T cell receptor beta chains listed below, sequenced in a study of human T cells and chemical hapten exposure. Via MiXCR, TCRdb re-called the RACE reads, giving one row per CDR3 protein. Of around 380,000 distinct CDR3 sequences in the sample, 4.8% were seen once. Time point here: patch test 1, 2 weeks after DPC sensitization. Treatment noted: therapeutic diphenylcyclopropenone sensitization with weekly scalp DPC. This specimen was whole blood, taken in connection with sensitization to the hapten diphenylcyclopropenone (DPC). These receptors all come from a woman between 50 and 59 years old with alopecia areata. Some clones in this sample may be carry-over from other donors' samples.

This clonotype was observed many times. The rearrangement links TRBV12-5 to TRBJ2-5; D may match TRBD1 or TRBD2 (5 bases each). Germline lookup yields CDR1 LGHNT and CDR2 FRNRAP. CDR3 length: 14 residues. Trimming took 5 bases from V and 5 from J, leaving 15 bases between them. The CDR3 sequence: CASGRRGPNETQYF. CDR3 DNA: TGTGCTAGTGGTCGTCGGGGCCCTAATGAGACCCAGTACTTC.

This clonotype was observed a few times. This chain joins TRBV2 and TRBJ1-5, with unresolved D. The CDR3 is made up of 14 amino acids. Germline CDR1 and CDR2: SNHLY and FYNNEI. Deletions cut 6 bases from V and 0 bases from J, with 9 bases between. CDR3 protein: CASRAEYSNQPQHF. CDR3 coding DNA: TGTGCCAGCAGGGCAGAGTATAGCAATCAGCCCCAGCATTTT.

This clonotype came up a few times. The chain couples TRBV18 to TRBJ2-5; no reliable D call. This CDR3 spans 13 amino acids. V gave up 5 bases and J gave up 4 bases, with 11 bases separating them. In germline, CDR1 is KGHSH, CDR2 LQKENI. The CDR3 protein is CASSTLEGETQYF. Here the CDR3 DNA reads TGTGCCAGCTCAACGCTCGAAGGAGAGACCCAGTACTTC.

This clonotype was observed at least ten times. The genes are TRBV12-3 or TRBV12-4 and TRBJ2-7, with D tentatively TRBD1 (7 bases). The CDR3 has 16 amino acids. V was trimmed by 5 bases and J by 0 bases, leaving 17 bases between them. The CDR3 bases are TGTGCCAGCAGTGGACAGGAGGGCCCTAGCTCCTACGAGCAGTACTTC. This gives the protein CASSGQEGPSSYEQYF.

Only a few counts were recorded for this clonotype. The CDR3 DNA is TGTGCCTGGAACCGACTAGCGGATCGCTCCTACGAGCAGTACTTC. It encodes CAWNRLADRSYEQYF. V usage is TRBV30 and J usage is TRBJ2-7, with 9 nucleotides matching TRBD2. The CDR3 spans 15 residues. With 4 bases clipped from V and 0 bases from J, the junction kept 7 bases outside the gene matches. Germline V CDR1 and CDR2: GTSNPN, SVGIG (reference sequence).

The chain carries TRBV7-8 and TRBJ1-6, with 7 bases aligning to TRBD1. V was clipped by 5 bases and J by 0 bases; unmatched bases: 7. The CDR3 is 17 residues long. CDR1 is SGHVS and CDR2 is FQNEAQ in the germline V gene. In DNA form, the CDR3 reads TGTGCCAGCAGCCATCCGGGACAGAGCTCCTATAATTCACCCCTCCACTTT. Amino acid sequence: CASSHPGQSSYNSPLHF.

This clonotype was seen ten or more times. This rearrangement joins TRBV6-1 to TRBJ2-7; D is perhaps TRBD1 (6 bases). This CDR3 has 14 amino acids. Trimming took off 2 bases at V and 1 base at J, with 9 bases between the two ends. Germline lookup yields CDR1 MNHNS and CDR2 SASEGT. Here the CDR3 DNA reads TGTGCCAGCAGTGAAATTGGACAGTCCTACGAGCAGTACTTC. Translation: CASSEIGQSYEQYF.

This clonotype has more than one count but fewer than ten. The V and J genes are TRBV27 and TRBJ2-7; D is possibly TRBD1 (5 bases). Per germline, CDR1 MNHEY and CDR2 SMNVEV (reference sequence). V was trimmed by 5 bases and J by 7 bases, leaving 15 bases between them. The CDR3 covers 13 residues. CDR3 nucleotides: TGTGCCAGCAGTCCCCAGGGCCCTCTAGAGCAGTACTTC. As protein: CASSPQGPLEQYF.

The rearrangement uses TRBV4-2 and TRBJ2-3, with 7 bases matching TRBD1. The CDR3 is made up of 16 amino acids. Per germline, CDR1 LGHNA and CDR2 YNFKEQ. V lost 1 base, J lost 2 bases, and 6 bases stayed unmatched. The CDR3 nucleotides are TGTGCCAGCAGCCAAGGTACCGAGGGGGCCACAGATACGCAGTATTTT. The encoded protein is CASSQGTEGATDTQYF.

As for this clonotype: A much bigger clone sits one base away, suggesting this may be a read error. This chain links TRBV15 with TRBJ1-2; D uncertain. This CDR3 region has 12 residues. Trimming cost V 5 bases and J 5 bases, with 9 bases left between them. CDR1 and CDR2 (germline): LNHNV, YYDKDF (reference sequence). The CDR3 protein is CATSAEWYGYTF. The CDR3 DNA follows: TGTGCCACCAGCGCGGAGTGGTATGGCTACACCTTC. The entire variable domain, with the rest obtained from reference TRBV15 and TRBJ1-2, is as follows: DAMVIQNPRYQVTQFGKPVTLSCSQTLNHNVMYWYQQKSSQAPKLLFHYYDKDFNNEADTPDNFQSRRPNTSFCFLDIRSPGLGDTAMYLCATSAEWYGYTFGSGTRLTVV.

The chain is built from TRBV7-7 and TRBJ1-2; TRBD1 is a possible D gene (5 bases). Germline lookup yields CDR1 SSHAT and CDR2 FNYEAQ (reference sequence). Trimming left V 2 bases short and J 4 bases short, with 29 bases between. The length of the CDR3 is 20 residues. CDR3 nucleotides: TGTGCCAGCAGCTTATTCGTCGGGGGAACGGGACGCCATCCGCTCTATGGCTACACCTTC. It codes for CASSLFVGGTGRHPLYGYTF.

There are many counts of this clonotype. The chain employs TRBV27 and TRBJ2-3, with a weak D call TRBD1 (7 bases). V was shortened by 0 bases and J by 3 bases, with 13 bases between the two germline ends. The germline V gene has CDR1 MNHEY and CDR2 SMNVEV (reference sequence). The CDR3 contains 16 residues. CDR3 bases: TGTGCCAGCAGTTTATCGGCAGGGGGGATAACAGATACGCAGTATTTT. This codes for CASSLSAGGITDTQYF.

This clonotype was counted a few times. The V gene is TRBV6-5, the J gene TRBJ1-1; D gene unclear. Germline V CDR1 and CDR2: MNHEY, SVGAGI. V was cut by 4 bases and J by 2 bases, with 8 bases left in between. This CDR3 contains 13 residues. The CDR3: CASSWEENTEAFF. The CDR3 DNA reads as TGTGCCAGCAGTTGGGAGGAAAACACTGAAGCTTTCTTT.

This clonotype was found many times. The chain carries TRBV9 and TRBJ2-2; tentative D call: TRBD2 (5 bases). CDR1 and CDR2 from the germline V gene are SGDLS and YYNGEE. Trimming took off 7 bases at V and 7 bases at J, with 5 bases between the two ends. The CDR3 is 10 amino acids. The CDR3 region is CASGGGELFF. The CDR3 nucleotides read TGTGCCAGCGGAGGCGGGGAGCTGTTTTTT.

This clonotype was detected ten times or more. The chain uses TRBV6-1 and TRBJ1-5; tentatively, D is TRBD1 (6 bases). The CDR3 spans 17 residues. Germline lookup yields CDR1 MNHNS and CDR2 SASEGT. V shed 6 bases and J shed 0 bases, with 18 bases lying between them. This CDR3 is CASRTRRGRPSNQPQHF. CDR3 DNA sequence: TGTGCCAGCAGAACCCGGAGGGGGAGGCCTAGCAATCAGCCCCAGCATTTT.

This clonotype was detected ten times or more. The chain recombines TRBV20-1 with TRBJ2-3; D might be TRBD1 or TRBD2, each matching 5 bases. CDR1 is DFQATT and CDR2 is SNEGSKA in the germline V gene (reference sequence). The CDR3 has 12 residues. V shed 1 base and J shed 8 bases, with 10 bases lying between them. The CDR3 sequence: CSARVSGTTQYF. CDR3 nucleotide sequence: TGCAGTGCTAGAGTGTCCGGGACTACGCAGTATTTT.

The CDR3 sequence: CASSFTGAPSEQYF. DNA of the CDR3: TGCGCCAGCAGCTTCACGGGGGCGCCGAGCGAGCAGTACTTC. The chain uses TRBV5-1 and TRBJ2-7; D might be TRBD1 or TRBD2, each matching 6 bases. The V end lost 2 bases, the J end lost 6 bases, and 15 bases lay between the germline ends. This CDR3 region has 14 residues. CDR1 and CDR2 (germline): SGHRS, YFSETQ.

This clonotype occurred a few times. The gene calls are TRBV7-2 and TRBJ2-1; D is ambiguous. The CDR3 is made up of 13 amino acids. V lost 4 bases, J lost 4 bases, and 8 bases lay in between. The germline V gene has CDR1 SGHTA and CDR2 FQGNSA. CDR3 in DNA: TGTGCCAGCAGCTCCCCGCGGTACAATGAGCAGTTCTTC. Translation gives CASSSPRYNEQFF.

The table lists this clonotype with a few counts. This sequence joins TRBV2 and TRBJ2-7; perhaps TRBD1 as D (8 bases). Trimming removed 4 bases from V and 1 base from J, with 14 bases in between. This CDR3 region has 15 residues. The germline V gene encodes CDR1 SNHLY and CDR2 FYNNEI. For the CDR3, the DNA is TGTGCCAGCAGTGCGTTACAGGGGGGGTCCTACGAGCAGTACTTC. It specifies CASSALQGGSYEQYF. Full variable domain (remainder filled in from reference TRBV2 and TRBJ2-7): EPEVTQTPSHQVTQMGQEVILRCVPISNHLYFYWYRQILGQKVEFLVSFYNNEISEKSEIFDDQFSVERPDGSNFTLKIRSTKLEDSAMYFCASSALQGGSYEQYFGPGTRLTVT.

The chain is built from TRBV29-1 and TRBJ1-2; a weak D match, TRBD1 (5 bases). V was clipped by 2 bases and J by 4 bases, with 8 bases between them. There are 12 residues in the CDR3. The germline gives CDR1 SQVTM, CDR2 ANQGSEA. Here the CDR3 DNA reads TGCAGCGTTGAAAGTGGGGGCTATGGCTACACCTTC. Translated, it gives CSVESGGYGYTF.